The following is a TCR beta chain sequence with its context. What it binds is unknown. Thawed PBMCs were FACS-sorted into unstimulated CD4+CD25+CD127- regulatory T cells, CD4+CD25- non-regulatory cells, CD4 and CD8 cells. The record originates from a study of Tregs in tolerant kidney transplant recipients. General observations from the study: Nucleotide sequences could not be compared across some patients' samples due to primer changes.

Only in-frame clones appear in the TCRdb table, and some are missing; sequencing was by immunoSEQ multiplex PCR. Of about 110,000 clones in the sample, around 90% were seen once. This CDR3 region has 14 residues. V was pared by 3 bases and J by 6 bases, with 4 bases of the junction left unmatched. Germline loops: CDR1 MGHDK, CDR2 SYGVNS. Specimen: CD4+ T cells from blood, collected before the transplant. The V gene is TRBV25-1, the J gene TRBJ2-3, with TRBD1 matching 9 bases. This receptor was taken from a human donor who received a combined kidney and bone marrow transplant. The CDR3 reads CASSDTGGYDTQYF. In DNA form, the CDR3 reads TGTGCCAGCAGTGATACAGGGGGCTATGATACGCAGTATTTT.